The 17 T cell receptor beta chains presented below share a single source sample, sequenced in a study of low-dose radiotherapy and immunotherapy resistance in tumors. cDNA synthesis used a TRAV/TRBV-specific primer set for both chains. The authors ran 20 PCR cycles to amplify TCRs with a constant-region primer and V-primer adapter. MiXCR, applied by TCRdb to the reads, yields one record per CDR3 protein. The sample comprises 85,000 to 95,000 distinct CDR3 sequences, 20% of which are singletons, and roughly 12% rests with the top ten. The time point: after trial treatment. Described treatment: LDRT plus nivolumab, ipilimumab, low-dose cyclophosphamide and aspirin (RACIN trial). Source: PBMCs, taken after low-dose radiotherapy plus immunotherapy. These receptors were collected from a female donor with ovarian cancer.

This chain links TRBV7-8 with TRBJ1-5; the D is unclear. CDR1 is SGHVS and CDR2 is FQNEAQ in the germline V gene. CDR3 length equals 14 residues. V was trimmed by 5 bases and J by 1 base, leaving 9 bases between them. For the CDR3, the DNA is TGTGCCAGCAGCCCCGCTGCCAGCAATCAGCCCCAGCATTTT. Encoded protein: CASSPAASNQPQHF.

At least ten counts were recorded for this clonotype. This rearrangement joins TRBV21-1 to TRBJ2-2. TRBV21-1 is deemed a pseudogene. CDR3 length: 12 residues. The DNA of the CDR3 is TGTGCCAGCAGCAATGCTACCGGGGAGCTGTTTTTT. Translated: CASSNATGELFF.

This chain connects TRBV28 to TRBJ2-5; D is undetermined. Between the trimmed V and J ends, which lost 4 bases and 5 bases, there was a span of 8 bases. CDR1 and CDR2 from the germline V gene are MDHEN and SYDVKM. CDR3 size: 12 residues. This CDR3 is CASSYLRETQYF. The CDR3 DNA sequence: TGTGCCAGCAGTTATTTAAGGGAGACCCAGTACTTC.

This clonotype turned up a few times. The V gene is TRBV19, the J gene TRBJ1-1; no clear D gene. This CDR3 region has 15 residues. Germline V gene sequence: CDR1 LNHDA, CDR2 SQIVND (reference sequence). The V end lost 1 base, the J end lost 0 bases, and 9 bases lay between the germline ends. CDR3 sequence: CASSIGGNMNTEAFF. The CDR3 DNA reads as TGTGCCAGTAGTATAGGTGGCAACATGAACACTGAAGCTTTCTTT.

This clonotype was detected many times. This sequence joins TRBV18 and TRBJ1-5; D remains unclear. Germline-derived CDR1 and CDR2 are KGHSH and LQKENI. This CDR3 has 14 amino acids. V lost 1 base to trimming and J lost 7 bases, with 11 bases between them. The chain's CDR3 is CASSPQGERQPQHF. Here the CDR3 DNA reads TGTGCCAGCTCACCACAGGGTGAACGGCAGCCCCAGCATTTT.

The J gene is TRBJ2-1, the V gene TRBV7-8, with 8 bases matching TRBD2. Unmatched junction bases numbered 4, after V lost 1 base and J lost 8 bases. This CDR3 is built from 14 residues. CDR1 and CDR2 (germline): SGHVS, FQNEAQ. CDR3 DNA sequence: TGTGCCAGCAGCTTAGTGGGGACTAGGCATGAGCAGTTCTTC. This codes for CASSLVGTRHEQFF.

This clonotype was found many times. This chain joins TRBV6-6 and TRBJ2-7, with D tentatively TRBD1 (7 bases). The CDR3 extends over 14 amino acids. Germline CDR1 MNHNY, CDR2 SVGAGI (reference sequence). The V and J ends lost 4 bases and 6 bases respectively, with 16 bases between them. CDR3 nucleotide sequence: TGTGCCAGCAGTTTCGGGCAGGGGGGTGTCGAGCAGTACTTC. Its translation is CASSFGQGGVEQYF.

The V and J genes are TRBV5-5 and TRBJ2-1; D ambiguous. Trimming stripped 4 bases from V and 7 bases from J, with 9 bases between. CDR3 length equals 12 residues. CDR1 SGHKS and CDR2 YYEKEE come from the germline V gene (reference sequence). The CDR3, as DNA: TGTGCCAGCAGCCCGGACCTAAATGAGCAGTTCTTC. This sequence encodes CASSPDLNEQFF.

Ten or more counts support this clonotype. The chain links TRBV11-2 to TRBJ2-1; 9 bases are shared with TRBD2. CDR3 length: 15 residues. V was clipped by 1 base and J by 7 bases; unmatched bases: 5. CDR1 SGHAT and CDR2 FQNNGV come from the germline V gene. The CDR3 reads CASSLVAGGPNEQFF. CDR3 in DNA: TGTGCCAGCAGCTTAGTGGCGGGGGGGCCGAATGAGCAGTTCTTC.

At least ten counts were recorded for this clonotype. The chain has TRBV2 and TRBJ2-4; TRBD1 agrees at 10 bases. This CDR3 region has 20 residues. Unmatched junction bases numbered 16, after V lost 4 bases and J lost 1 base. Germline values: CDR1 SNHLY, CDR2 FYNNEI. CDR3 DNA: TGTGCCAGCAGTGCGGGGTCGGACAGGGGGTCCAAGGGGGCCAAAAACATTCAGTACTTC. Translation gives CASSAGSDRGSKGAKNIQYF. The whole variable domain, filled in from reference TRBV2 and TRBJ2-4, reads EPEVTQTPSHQVTQMGQEVILRCVPISNHLYFYWYRQILGQKVEFLVSFYNNEISEKSEIFDDQFSVERPDGSNFTLKIRSTKLEDSAMYFCASSAGSDRGSKGAKNIQYFGAGTRLSVL.

This clonotype showed up just a few times. The V call is TRBV9, the J call TRBJ2-3; tentatively, D is TRBD1 or TRBD2 (7 bases each). The V end lost 3 bases, the J end lost 4 bases, and 21 bases lay between the germline ends. Germline loops: CDR1 SGDLS, CDR2 YYNGEE. This CDR3 has 17 amino acids. The CDR3 nucleotides are TGTGCCAGCAGCGCCACCAGGGGGGGGTTACCTCCAGATACGCAGTATTTT. Translation gives CASSATRGGLPPDTQYF.

This clonotype was counted many times. This sequence joins TRBV14 and TRBJ1-2; 8 positions match TRBD1. The CDR3 has 14 residues. After removal of 0 bases from V and 7 bases from J, the junction contained 4 bases not matched to a gene. CDR1 is SGHDN, CDR2 FVKESK, per germline. In DNA, the CDR3 is TGTGCCAGCAGCCAAGAGGACAGGGCAGGTGGCTACACCTTC. Amino acids: CASSQEDRAGGYTF.

This clonotype was seen repeatedly, ten times or more. CDR3 loop: CASRMRAGDYGYTF. In DNA form, the CDR3 reads TGTGCCAGTAGGATGAGGGCCGGAGACTATGGCTACACCTTC. This chain connects TRBV19 to TRBJ1-2; no clear D. CDR1 and CDR2 (germline): LNHDA, SQIVND (reference sequence). The CDR3 spans 14 residues. V lost 6 bases to trimming and J lost 3 bases, with 14 bases between them.

Details on this clonotype: Since a much larger clone is just one base distant, this may be a read error. The V gene is TRBV24-1, the J gene TRBJ2-3; D is undetermined. The CDR3 consists of 12 residues. Germline values: CDR1 KGHDR, CDR2 SFDVKD. Trimming took off 5 bases at V and 8 bases at J, with 10 bases between the two ends. In nucleotides, the CDR3 is TGTGCCACCAGTGGCCCCCCGGGTACGCAGTATTTT. Translating gives CATSGPPGTQYF.

This clonotype was counted many times. The chain links TRBV4-2 to TRBJ1-1, with D perhaps matching TRBD1 (5 bases). The length of the CDR3 is 17 residues. V was shortened by 0 bases and J by 6 bases, with 20 bases between the two germline ends. Germline CDR1 reads LGHNA; CDR2 reads YNFKEQ. In nucleotides, the CDR3 is TGTGCCAGCAGCCAAGATCTGGTTATTGAGGGGCTCCCTGAAGCTTTCTTT. Translated, it gives CASSQDLVIEGLPEAFF.

Ten or more counts support this clonotype. The rearrangement uses TRBV15 and TRBJ2-1; D remains unclear. CDR3 size: 17 residues. V dropped 0 bases and J dropped 1 base, with 13 bases sitting between them. In germline, CDR1 is LNHNV, CDR2 YYDKDF (reference sequence). CDR3 nucleotide sequence: TGTGCCACCAGCAGAGATCCTCGGCTATCTTCCTACAATGAGCAGTTCTTC. This sequence encodes CATSRDPRLSSYNEQFF.

The chain carries TRBV28 and TRBJ2-5; weak D call: TRBD2 (6 bases). Trimming pared 5 bases from V and 6 bases from J, leaving 16 bases between. Germline CDR1 reads MDHEN; CDR2 reads SYDVKM. The CDR3 consists of 14 residues. The CDR3 region is CASSPGSGPQTQYF. The CDR3 DNA sequence: TGTGCCAGCAGTCCCGGGAGCGGGCCACAGACCCAGTACTTC.